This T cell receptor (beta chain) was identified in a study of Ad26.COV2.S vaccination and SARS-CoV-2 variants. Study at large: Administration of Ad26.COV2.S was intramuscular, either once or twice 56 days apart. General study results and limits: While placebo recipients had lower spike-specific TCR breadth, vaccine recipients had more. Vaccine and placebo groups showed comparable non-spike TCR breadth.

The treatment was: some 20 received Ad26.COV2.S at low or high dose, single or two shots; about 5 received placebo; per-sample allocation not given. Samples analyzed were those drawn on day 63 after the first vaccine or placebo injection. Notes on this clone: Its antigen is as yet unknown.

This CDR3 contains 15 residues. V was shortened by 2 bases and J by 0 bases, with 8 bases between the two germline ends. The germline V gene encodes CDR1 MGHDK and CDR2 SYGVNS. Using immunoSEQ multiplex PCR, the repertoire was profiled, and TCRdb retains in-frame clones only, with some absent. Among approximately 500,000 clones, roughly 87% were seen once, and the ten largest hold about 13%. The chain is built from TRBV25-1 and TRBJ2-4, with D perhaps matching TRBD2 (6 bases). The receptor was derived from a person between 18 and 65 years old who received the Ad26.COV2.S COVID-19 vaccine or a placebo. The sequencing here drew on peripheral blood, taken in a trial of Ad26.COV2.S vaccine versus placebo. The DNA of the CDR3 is TGTGCCAGCAGTGAACGCGGGACAGCCAAAAACATTCAGTACTTC. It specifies CASSERGTAKNIQYF.